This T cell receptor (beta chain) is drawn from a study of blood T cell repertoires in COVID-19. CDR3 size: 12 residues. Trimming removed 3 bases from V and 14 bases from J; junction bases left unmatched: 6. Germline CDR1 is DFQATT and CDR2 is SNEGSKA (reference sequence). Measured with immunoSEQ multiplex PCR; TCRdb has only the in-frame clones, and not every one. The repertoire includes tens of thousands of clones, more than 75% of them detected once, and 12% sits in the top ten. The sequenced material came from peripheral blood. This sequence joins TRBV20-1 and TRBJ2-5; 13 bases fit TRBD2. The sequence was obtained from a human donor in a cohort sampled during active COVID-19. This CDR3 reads CSASTSGGARYF. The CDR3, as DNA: TGCAGTGCTAGTACTAGCGGGGGGGCACGTTACTTC.